This T cell receptor beta chain came from a study of cytomegalovirus exposure and HLA in healthy donors. Points on this clone: What it binds is not known.

Some clones are missing from TCRdb's copy, which holds only in-frame ones; the method was immunoSEQ multiplex PCR. The table includes 100,000 to 150,000 clones, around 94% detected once. There are 14 residues in the CDR3. With 4 bases removed from V and 3 bases from J, the gap between germline ends came to 13 bases. Germline CDR1 is SNHLY and CDR2 is FYNNEI. Findings and caveats of the study: Under in vitro conditions, three CMV-associated chains were confirmed as specific for CMV antigens. First-cohort TCR clusters tended to co-occur in the approximately 120 validation repertoires, a later analysis found. Cytomegalovirus status, reportedly, was diagnosed with high specificity and sensitivity by the classifier.

This chain links TRBV2 with TRBJ2-7; the D is unclear. The receptor was derived from a woman aged 18-30 years in good health and CMV-seronegative. The sequenced sample consisted of PBMCs. This chain's CDR3 is CASSGESGLYEQYF. The CDR3 DNA reads as TGTGCCAGCAGTGGTGAGTCGGGTCTCTACGAGCAGTACTTC.